This TCR beta chain was sequenced for a study of T-cell memory formation after mild COVID-19. Study-wide context: TCR clusters were mostly confined to one donor each.

V shed 8 bases and J 7 bases; nucleotides not matched to a gene: 8. This CDR3 spans 15 amino acids. Germline V lookup: CDR1 LGHNA, CDR2 YNFKEQ. This clonotype has more than one count but fewer than ten. Its cognate antigen is unknown. Using its own MiXCR run on the 5' RACE reads, TCRdb lists one record per CDR3 protein. This sample has under 200,000 distinct CDR3 sequences, with 10% to 15% found just once. Study-wide results and caveats: Pre-infection memory showed some responding clones, and this suggested that cross-reactive memory joined.

This chain links TRBV4-2 with TRBJ2-1; 13 bases agree with TRBD2. The source material was PBMCs or a T cell subset sorted from them (not recorded which). The receptor was derived from a man aged 18 to 35 who had mild COVID-19 (a few samples of this study predate the infection). Cell type and time point are not known. CDR3 DNA sequence: TGTGCCAGCGGAACTAGCGGGGGGGCGGGGAATGAGCAGTTCTTC. It translates to CASGTSGGAGNEQFF.